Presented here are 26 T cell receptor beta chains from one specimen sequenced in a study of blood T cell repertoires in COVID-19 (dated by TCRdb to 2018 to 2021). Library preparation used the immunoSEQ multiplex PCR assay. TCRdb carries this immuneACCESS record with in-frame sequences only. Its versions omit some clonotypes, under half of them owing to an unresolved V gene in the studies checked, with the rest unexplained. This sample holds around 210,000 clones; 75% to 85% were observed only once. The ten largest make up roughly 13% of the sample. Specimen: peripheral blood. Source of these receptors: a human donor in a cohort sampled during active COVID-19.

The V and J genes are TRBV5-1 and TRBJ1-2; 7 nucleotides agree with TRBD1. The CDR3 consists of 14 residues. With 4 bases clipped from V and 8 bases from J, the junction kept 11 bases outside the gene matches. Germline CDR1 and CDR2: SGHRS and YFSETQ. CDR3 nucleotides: TGCGCCAGCAGCCCGGACAGGCCTACTGGGGGCTACACCTTC. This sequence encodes CASSPDRPTGGYTF.

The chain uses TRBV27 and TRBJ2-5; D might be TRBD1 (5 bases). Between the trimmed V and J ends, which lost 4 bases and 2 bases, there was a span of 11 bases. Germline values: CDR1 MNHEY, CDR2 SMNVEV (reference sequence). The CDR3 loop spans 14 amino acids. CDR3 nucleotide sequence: TGTGCCAGCAGTTCCGACAGAGCTCAAGAGACCCAGTACTTC. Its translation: CASSSDRAQETQYF.

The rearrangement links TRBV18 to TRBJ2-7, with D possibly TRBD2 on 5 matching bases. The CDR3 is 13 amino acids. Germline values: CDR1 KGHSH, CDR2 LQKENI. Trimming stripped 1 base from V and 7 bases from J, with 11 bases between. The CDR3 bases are TGTGCCAGCTCACCACGGGCGTCGGGGGAGCAGTACTTC. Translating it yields CASSPRASGEQYF.

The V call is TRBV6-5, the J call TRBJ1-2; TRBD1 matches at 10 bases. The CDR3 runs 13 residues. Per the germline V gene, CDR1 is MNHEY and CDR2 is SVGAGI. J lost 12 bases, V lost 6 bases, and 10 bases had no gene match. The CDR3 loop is CASSFGQGGLDTF. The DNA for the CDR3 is TGTGCCAGCAGCTTCGGACAGGGGGGCCTTGACACCTTC.

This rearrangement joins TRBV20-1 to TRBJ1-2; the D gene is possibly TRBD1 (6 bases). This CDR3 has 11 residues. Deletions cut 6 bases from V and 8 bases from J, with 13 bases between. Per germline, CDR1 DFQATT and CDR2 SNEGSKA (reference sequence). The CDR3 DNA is TGCAGTGCGGAACAGGGTCGAGGCTACACCTTC. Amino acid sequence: CSAEQGRGYTF.

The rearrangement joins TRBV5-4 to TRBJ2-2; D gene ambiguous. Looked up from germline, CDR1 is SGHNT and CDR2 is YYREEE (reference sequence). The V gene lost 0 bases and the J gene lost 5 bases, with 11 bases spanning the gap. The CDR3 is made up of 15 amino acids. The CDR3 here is CASSLGRSGTGELFF. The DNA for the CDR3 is TGTGCCAGCAGCTTGGGGAGATCTGGGACCGGGGAGCTGTTTTTT.

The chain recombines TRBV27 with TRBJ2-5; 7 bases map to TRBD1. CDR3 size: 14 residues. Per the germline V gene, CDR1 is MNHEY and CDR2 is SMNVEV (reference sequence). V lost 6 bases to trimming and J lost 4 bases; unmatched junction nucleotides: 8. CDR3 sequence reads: CASRIGQGVETQYF. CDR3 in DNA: TGTGCCAGCAGGATCGGGCAGGGGGTAGAGACCCAGTACTTC.

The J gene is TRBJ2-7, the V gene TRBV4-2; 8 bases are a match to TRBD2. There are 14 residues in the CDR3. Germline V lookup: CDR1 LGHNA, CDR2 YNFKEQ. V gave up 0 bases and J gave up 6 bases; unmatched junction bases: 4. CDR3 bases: TGTGCCAGCAGCCAAGATCGACTAGCGACCGAGCAGTACTTC. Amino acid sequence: CASSQDRLATEQYF.

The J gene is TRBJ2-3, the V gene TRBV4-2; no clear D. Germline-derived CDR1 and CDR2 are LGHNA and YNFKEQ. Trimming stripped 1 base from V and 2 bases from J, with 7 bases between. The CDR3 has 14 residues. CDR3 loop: CASSQGYNTDTQYF. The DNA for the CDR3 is TGTGCCAGCAGCCAAGGGTACAACACAGATACGCAGTATTTT.

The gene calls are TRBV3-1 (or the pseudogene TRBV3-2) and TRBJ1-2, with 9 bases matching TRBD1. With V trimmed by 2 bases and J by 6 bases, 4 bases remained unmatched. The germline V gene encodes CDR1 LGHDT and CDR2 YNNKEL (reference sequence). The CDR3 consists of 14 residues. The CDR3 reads CASSQNTGGDGYTF. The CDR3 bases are TGTGCCAGCAGCCAAAATACAGGGGGCGATGGCTACACCTTC.

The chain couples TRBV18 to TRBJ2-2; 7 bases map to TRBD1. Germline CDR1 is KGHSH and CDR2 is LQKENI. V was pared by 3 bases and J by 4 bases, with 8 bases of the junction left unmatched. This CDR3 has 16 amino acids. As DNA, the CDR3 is TGTGCCAGCTCACCCGGGACAGCATATTCCACCGGGGAGCTGTTTTTT. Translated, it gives CASSPGTAYSTGELFF.

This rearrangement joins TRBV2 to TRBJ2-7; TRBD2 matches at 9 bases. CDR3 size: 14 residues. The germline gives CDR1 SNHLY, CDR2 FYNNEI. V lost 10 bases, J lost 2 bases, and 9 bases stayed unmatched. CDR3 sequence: CANIPGGRAYEQYF. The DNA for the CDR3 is TGTGCCAATATCCCTGGCGGGAGGGCCTACGAGCAGTACTTC.

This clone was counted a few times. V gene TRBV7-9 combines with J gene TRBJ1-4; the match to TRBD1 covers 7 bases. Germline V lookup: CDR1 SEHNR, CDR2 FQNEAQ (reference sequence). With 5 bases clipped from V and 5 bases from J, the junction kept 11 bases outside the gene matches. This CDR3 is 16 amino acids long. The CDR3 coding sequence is TGTGCCAGCAGCCACCCCGGGACAGAGTGGAATGAAAAACTGTTTTTT. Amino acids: CASSHPGTEWNEKLFF.

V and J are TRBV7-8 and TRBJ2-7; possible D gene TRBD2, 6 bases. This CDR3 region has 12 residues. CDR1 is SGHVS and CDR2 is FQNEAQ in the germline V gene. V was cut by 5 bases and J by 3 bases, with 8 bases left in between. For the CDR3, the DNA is TGTGCCAGCAGCCGTAGCGGCTACGAGCAGTACTTC. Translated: CASSRSGYEQYF.

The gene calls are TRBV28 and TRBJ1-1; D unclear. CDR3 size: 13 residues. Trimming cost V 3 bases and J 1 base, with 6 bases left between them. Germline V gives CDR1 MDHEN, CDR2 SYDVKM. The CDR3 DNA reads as TGTGCCAGCAGTTTGCTGAGGAACACTGAAGCTTTCTTT. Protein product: CASSLLRNTEAFF.

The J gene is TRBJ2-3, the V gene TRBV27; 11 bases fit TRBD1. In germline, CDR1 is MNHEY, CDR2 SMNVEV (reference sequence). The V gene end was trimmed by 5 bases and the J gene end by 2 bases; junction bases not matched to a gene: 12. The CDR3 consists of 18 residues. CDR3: CASSLKARDRGITDTQYF. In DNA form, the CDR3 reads TGTGCCAGCAGTCTTAAAGCCCGGGACAGGGGGATCACAGATACGCAGTATTTT.

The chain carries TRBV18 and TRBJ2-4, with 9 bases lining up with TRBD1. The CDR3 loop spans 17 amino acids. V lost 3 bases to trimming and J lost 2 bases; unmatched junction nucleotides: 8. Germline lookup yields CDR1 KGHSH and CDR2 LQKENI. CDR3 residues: CASSPLTGGSTKNIQYF. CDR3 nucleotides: TGTGCCAGCTCACCGCTCACAGGGGGCTCGACCAAAAACATTCAGTACTTC.

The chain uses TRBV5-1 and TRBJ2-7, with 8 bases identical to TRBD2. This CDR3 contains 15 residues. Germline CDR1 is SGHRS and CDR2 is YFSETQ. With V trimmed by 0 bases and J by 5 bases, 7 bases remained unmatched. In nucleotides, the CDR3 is TGCGCCAGCAGCTTGGGGAGCGGGAGAAAAAACGAGCAGTACTTC. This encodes CASSLGSGRKNEQYF.

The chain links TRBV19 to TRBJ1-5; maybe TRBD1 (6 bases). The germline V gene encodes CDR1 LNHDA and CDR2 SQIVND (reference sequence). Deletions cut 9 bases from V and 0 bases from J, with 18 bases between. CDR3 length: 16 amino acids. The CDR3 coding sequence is TGTGCCAGCGCCGGACAGACTCTCTATAGCAATCAGCCCCAGCATTTT. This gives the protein CASAGQTLYSNQPQHF.

The CDR3 sequence: CASSLDRAGEQYF. CDR3 nucleotide sequence: TGTGCCAGCAGCTTAGATAGGGCGGGGGAGCAGTACTTC. The chain uses TRBV13 and TRBJ2-7; a weak D match, TRBD2 (6 bases). CDR1 and CDR2 from the germline V gene are PRHDT and FYEKMQ (reference sequence). This CDR3 is built from 13 residues. The V end lost 1 base, the J end lost 7 bases, and 11 bases lay between the germline ends.

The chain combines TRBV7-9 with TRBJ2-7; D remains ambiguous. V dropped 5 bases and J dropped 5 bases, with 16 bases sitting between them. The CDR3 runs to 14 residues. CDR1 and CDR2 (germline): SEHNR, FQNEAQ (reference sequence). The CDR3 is CASSRSGGLHEQYF. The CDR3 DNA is TGTGCCAGCAGCCGTTCGGGTGGTCTTCACGAGCAGTACTTC.

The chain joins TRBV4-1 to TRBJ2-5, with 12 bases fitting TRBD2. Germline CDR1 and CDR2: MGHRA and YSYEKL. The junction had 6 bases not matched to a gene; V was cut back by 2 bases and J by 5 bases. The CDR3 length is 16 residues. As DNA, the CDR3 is TGCGCCAGCAGCCAACCGACTAGCGGGAGAGCGGAGACCCAGTACTTC. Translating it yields CASSQPTSGRAETQYF.

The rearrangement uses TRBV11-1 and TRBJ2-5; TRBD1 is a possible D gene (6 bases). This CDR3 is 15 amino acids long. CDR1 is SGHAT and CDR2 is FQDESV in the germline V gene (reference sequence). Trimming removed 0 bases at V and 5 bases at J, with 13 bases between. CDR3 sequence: CASSLAGHTGETQYF. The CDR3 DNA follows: TGTGCCAGCAGCTTAGCGGGACACACCGGGGAGACCCAGTACTTC. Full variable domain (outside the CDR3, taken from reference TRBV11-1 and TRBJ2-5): EAEVAQSPRYKITEKSQAVAFWCDPISGHATLYWYRQILGQGPELLVQFQDESVVDDSQLPKDRFSAERLKGVDSTLKIQPAELGDSAMYLCASSLAGHTGETQYFGPGTRLLVL.

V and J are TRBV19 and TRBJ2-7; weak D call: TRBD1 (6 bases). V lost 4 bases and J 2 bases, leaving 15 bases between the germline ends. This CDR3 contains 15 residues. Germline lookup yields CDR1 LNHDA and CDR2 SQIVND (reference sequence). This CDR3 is CASSKGEPAPYEQYF. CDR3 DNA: TGTGCCAGTAGTAAGGGGGAACCTGCTCCCTACGAGCAGTACTTC.

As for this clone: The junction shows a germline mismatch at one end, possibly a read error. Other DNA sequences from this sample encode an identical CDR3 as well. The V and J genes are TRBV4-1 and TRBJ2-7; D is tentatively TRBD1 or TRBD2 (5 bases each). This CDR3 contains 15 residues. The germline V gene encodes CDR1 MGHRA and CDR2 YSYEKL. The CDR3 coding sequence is TGTGCCAGCAGCCAAGGGGAGCGGAATCTCTACGAGCAGTACTTC. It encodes CASSQGERNLYEQYF.

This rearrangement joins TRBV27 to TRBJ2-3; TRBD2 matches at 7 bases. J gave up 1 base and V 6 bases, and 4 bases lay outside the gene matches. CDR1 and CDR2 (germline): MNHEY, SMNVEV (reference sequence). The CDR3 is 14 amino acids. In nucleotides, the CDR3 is TGTGCCAGCAGGATGGGAGGGGGCACAGATACGCAGTATTTT. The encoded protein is CASRMGGGTDTQYF.